Included here is one T cell receptor beta chain sequence, with context. Its antigen is unidentified. Read sequence stops 3 residues before the CDR3 end, and the germline J gene provides the missing end. The data were obtained in a study of T cell clonality in common variable immunodeficiency. Study-level results: In common variable immunodeficiency, TCR beta chains reportedly carried fewer deletions and N-nucleotide insertions. CVID subjects had higher TCRbeta clonality than healthy controls, most marked in about a third.

Blood came from CVID subjects not ill and not taking immunomodulatory or immunosuppressive medication. Germline loops: CDR1 KGHSY, CDR2 FQNENV. Trimming left V 0 bases short and J 6 bases short, with 6 bases between. The CDR3 consists of 13 residues. TCRdb's copy holds only in-frame clones and misses some; the assay was immunoSEQ multiplex PCR. The sample is made up of 20,000 to 30,000 clones, none counted only once. The chain joins TRBV16 to TRBJ2-1; D is uncertain. This receptor was taken from a human donor with common variable immunodeficiency. What was sequenced was peripheral blood mononuclear cells. The CDR3 DNA, read in part, is TGTGCCAGCAGCCAATCAGGGCGCAATGAG. Protein product: CASSQSGRNE. The whole CDR3 region reads CASSQSGRNEQFF. The entire variable domain, with the rest obtained from reference TRBV16 and TRBJ2-1, is as follows: GEEVAQTPKHLVRGEGQKAKLYCAPIKGHSYVFWYQQVLKNEFKFLISFQNENVFDETGMPKERFSAKCLPNSPCSLEIQATKLEDSAVYFCASSQSGRNEQFFGPGTRLTVL.